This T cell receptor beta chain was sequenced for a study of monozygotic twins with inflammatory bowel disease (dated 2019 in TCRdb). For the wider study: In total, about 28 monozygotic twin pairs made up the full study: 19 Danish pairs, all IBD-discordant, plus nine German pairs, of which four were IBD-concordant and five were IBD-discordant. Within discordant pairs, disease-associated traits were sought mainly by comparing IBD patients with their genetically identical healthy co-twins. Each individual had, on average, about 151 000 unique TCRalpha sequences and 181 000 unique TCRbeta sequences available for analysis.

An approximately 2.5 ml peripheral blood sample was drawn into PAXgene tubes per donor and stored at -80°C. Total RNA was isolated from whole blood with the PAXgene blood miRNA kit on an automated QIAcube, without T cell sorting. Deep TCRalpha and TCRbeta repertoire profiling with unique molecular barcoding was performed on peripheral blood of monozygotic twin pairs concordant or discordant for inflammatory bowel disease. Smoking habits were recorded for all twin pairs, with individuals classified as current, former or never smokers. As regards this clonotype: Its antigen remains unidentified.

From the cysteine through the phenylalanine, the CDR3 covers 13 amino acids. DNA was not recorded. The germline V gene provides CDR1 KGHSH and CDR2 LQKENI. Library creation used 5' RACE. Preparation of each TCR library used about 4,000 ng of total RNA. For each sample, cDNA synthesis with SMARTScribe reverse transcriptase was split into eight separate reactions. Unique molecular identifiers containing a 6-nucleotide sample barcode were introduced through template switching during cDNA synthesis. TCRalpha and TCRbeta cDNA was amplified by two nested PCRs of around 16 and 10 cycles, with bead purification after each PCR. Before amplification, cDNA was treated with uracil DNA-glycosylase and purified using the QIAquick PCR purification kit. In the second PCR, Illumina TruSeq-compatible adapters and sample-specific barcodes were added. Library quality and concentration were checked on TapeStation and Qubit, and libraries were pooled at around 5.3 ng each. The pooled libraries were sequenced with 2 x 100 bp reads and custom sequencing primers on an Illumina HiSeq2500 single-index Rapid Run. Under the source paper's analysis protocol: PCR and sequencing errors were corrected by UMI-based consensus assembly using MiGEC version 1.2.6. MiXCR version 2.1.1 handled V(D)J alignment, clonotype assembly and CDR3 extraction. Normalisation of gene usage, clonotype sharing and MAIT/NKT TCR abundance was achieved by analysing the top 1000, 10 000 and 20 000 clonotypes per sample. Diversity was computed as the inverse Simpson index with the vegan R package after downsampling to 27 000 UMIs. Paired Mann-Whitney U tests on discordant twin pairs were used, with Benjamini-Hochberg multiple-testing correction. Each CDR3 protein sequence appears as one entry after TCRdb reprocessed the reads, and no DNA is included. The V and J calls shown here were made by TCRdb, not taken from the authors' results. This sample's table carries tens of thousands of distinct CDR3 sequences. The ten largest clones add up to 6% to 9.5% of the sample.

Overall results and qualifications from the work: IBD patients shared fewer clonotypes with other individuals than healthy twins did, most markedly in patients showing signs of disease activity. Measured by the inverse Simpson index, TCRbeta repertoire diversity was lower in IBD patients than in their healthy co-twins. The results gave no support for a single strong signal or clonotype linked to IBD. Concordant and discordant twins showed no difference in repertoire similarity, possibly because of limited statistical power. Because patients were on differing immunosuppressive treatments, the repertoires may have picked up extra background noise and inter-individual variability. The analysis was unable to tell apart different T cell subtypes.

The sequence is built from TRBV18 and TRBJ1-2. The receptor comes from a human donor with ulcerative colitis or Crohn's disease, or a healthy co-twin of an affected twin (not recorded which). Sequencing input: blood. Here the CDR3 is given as CASSLRQNYGYTF. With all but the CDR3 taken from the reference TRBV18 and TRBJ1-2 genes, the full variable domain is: NAGVMQNPRHLVRRRGQEARLRCSPMKGHSHVYWYRQLPEEGLKFMVYLQKENIIDESGMPKERFSAEFPKEGPSILRIQQVVRGDSAAYFCASSLRQNYGYTFGSGTRLTVV.